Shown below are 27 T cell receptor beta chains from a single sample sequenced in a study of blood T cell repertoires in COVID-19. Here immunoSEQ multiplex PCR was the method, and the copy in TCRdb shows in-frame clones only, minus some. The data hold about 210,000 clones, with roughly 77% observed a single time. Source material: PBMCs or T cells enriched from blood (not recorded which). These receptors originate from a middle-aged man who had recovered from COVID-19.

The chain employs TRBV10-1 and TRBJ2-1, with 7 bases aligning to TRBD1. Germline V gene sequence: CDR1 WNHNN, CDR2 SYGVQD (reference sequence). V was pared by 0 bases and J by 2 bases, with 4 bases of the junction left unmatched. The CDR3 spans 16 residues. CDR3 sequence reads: CASSESGGTAYNEQFF. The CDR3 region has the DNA TGCGCCAGCAGTGAGTCGGGTGGGACAGCCTACAATGAGCAGTTCTTC.

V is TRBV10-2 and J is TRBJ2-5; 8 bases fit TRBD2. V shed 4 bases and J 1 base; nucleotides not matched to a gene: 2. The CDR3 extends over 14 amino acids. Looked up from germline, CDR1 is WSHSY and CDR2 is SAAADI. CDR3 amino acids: CASSGGGPQETQYF. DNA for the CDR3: TGCGCCAGCAGTGGCGGGGGGCCCCAAGAGACCCAGTACTTC.

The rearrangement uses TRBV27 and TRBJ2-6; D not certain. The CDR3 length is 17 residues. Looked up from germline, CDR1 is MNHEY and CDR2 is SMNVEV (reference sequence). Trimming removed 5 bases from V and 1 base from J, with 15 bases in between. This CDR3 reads CASSRILQLSGANVLTF. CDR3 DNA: TGTGCCAGCAGTCGTATCTTACAGCTATCTGGGGCCAACGTCCTGACTTTC.

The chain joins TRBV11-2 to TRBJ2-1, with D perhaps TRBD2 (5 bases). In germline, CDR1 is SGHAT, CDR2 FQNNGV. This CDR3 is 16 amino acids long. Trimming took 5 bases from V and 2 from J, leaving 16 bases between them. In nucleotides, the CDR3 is TGTGCCAGCAGCGGAGGACTGCGAGGCACCTACAATGAGCAGTTCTTC. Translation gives CASSGGLRGTYNEQFF.

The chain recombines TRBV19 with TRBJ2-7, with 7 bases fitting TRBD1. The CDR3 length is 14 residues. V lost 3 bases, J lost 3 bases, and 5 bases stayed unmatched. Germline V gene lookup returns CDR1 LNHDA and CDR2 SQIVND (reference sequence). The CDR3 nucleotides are TGTGCCAGTAGTATTCGGACAGGACTCTACGAGCAGTACTTC. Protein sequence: CASSIRTGLYEQYF.

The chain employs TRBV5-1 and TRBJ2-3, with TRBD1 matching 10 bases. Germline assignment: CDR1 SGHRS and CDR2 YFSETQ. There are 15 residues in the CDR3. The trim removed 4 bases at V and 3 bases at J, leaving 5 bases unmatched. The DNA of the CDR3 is TGCGCCAGCAGCCGAGACAGGGGGCGAACAGATACGCAGTATTTT. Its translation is CASSRDRGRTDTQYF.

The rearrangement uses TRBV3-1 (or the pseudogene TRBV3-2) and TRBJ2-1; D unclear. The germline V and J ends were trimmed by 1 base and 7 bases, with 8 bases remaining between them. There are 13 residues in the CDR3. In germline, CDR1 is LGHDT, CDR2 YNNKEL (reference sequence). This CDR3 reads CASSQGVRNEQFF. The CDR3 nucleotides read TGTGCCAGCAGCCAAGGCGTTAGAAATGAGCAGTTCTTC.

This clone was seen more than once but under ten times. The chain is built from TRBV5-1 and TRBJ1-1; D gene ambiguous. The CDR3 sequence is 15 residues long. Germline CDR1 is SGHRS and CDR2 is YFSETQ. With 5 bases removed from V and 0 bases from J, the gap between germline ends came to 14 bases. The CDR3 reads CASSQASTMNTEAFF. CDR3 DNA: TGCGCCAGCAGTCAGGCGTCTACCATGAACACTGAAGCTTTCTTT.

CDR3 amino acids: CAIMAPLPGQNTGELFF. In nucleotides, the CDR3 is TGTGCCATCATGGCCCCACTCCCGGGACAGAACACCGGGGAGCTGTTTTTT. This chain joins TRBV10-3 and TRBJ2-2, with D perhaps TRBD1 (6 bases). Trimming stripped 7 bases from V and 1 base from J, with 19 bases between. CDR1 and CDR2 from the germline V gene are ENHRY and SYGVKD. This CDR3 has 17 amino acids.

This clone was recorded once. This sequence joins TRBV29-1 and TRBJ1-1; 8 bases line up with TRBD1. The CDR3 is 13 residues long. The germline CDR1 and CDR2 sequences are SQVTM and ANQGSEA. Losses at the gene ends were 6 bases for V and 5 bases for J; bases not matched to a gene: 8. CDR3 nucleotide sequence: TGCAGCGTGGCAGACAGGGGAGTTACTGAAGCTTTCTTT. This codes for CSVADRGVTEAFF.

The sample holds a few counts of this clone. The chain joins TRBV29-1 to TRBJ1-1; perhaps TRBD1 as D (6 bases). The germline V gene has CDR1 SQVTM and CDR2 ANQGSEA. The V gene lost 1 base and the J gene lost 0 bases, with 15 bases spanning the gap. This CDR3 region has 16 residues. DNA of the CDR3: TGCAGCGTTGAAGCGATCTACAGGGCCTTGAACACTGAAGCTTTCTTT. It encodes CSVEAIYRALNTEAFF.

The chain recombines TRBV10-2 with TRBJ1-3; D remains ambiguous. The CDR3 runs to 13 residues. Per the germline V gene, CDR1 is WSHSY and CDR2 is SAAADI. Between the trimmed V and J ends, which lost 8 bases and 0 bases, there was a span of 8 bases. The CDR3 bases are TGCGCCAGCGCCGGGAACTCTGGAAACACCATATATTTT. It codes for CASAGNSGNTIYF.

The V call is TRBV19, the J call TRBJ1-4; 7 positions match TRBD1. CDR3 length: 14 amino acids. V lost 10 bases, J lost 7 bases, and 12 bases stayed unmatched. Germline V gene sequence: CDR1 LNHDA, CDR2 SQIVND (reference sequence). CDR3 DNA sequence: TGTGCCACCCGACACAGGGGCCTTGGTGAAAAACTGTTTTTT. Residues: CATRHRGLGEKLFF.

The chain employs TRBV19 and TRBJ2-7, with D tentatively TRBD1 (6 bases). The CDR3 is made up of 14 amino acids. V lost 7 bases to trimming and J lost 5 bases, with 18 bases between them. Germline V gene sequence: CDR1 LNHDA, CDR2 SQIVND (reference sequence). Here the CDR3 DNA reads TGTGCCAGTACTAAACAGGGTTTTCTGGACGAGCAGTACTTC. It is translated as CASTKQGFLDEQYF.

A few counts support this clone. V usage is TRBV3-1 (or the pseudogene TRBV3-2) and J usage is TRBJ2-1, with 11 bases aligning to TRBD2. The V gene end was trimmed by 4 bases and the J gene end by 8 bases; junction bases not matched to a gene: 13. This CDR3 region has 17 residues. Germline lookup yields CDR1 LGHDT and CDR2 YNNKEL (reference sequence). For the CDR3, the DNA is TGTGCCAGCAGCCCCCCCCATAGACTAGCGGGGAGGCATGAGCAGTTCTTC. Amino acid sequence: CASSPPHRLAGRHEQFF.

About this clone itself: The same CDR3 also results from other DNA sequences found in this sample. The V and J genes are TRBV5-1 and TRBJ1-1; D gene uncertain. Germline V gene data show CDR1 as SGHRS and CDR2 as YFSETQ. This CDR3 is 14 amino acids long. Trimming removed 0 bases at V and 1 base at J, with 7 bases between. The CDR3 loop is CASSLGSGNTEAFF. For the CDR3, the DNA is TGCGCCAGCAGCTTGGGTTCCGGGAACACTGAAGCTTTCTTT.

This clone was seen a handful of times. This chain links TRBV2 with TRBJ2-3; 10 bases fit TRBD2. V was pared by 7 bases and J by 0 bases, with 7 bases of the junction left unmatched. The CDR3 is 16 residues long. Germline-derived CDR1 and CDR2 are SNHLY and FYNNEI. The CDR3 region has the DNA TGTGCCAGCAATATTGGACTAGCGGCTAGCACAGATACGCAGTATTTT. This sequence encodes CASNIGLAASTDTQYF.

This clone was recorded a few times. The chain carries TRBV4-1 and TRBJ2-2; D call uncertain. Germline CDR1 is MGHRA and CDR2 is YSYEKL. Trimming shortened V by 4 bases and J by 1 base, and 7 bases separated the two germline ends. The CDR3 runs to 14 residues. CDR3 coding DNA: TGCGCCAGCAGCCCAGGCGAGAACACCGGGGAGCTGTTTTTT. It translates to CASSPGENTGELFF.

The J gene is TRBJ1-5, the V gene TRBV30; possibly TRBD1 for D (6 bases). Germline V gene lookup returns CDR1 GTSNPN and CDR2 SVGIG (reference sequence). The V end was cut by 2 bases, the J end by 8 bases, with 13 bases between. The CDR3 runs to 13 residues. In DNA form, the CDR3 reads TGTGCCTGGAGTTCCAGGGGCCCGGAGCCCCAGCATTTT. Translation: CAWSSRGPEPQHF.

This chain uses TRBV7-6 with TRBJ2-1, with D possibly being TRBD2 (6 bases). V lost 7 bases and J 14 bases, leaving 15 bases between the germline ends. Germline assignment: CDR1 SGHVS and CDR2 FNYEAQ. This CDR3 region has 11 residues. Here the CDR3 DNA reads TGTGCCAGCATAAAAGGGACTGGGGAGTTCTTC. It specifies CASIKGTGEFF.

The CDR3 nucleotides read TGTGCCAGCACCGACAGCTTCTATGGCTACACCTTC. Its translation: CASTDSFYGYTF. The chain combines TRBV28 with TRBJ1-2, with D perhaps TRBD1 (5 bases). The V end was cut by 7 bases, the J end by 4 bases, with 10 bases between. CDR3 size: 12 residues. CDR1 and CDR2 (germline): MDHEN, SYDVKM.

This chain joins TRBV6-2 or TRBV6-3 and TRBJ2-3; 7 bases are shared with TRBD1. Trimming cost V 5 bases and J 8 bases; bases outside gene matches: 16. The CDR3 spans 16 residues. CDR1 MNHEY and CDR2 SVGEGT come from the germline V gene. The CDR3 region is CASSIPGTVTRGTQYF. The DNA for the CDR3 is TGTGCCAGCAGTATTCCTGGGACAGTCACACGGGGTACGCAGTATTTT.

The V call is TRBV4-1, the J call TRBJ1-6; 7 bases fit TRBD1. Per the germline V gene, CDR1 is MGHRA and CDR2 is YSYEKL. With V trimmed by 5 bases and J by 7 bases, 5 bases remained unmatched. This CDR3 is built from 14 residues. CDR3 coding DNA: TGCGCCAGCAGCAATGACAGGGTGAATTCACCCCTCCACTTT. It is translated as CASSNDRVNSPLHF.

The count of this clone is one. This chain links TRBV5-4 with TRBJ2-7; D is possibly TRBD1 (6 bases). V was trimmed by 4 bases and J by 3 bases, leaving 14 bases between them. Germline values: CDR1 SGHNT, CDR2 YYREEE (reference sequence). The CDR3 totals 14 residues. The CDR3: CASSRPTGNYEQYF. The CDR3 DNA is TGTGCCAGCAGCCGGCCCACAGGGAACTACGAGCAGTACTTC.

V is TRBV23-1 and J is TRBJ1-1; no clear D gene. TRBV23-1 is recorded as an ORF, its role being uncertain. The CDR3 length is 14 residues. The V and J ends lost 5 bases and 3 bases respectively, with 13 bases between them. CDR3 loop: CASSASGVDTEAFF. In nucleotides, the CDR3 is TGCGCCAGCAGTGCTAGCGGGGTGGACACTGAAGCTTTCTTT.

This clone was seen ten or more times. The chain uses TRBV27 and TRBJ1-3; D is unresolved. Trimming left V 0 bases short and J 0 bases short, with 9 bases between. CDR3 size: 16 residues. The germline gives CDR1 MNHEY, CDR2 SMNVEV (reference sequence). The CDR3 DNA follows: TGTGCCAGCAGTTTATCGGTCTTAGACTCTGGAAACACCATATATTTT. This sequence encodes CASSLSVLDSGNTIYF.

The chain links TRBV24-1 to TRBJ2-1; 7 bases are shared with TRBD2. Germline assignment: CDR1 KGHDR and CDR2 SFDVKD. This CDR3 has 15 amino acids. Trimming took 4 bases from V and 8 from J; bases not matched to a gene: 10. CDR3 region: CATSDFRTSAHEQFF. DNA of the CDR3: TGTGCCACCAGTGACTTTCGGACTAGTGCGCATGAGCAGTTCTTC.